Listed below are T cell receptor beta chains from one sample, sequenced in a study of Graves' ophthalmopathy and Graves' hyperthyroidism. MiXCR was run by TCRdb on the multiplex PCR reads, yielding one entry per CDR3 protein. The sample has roughly 400,000 distinct CDR3 sequences, around 18% seen once. The sample comprised peripheral blood. The receptor set was obtained from a woman between 18 and 29 years old with Graves' ophthalmopathy. CDR3s include the opening cysteine and the closing phenylalanine or tryptophan. Each record gives: J gene, V gene, CDR3 length, clone size, D gene, CDR3 protein, CDR3 DNA. A D gene is named only where the DNA matches it firmly. The size entry is marked missing in some rows and otherwise reads once, few, many or a size class.

>TRBJ2-7|TRBV2|16|many|TRBD2
CASSESGLAGVNEQYF
TGTGCCAGCAGTGAAAGCGGACTAGCGGGAGTCAACGAGCAGTACTTC
>TRBJ1-1|TRBV10-3|13|many|.
CASTSTWETEAFF
TGTGCCTCCACCTCAACCTGGGAAACTGAAGCTTTCTTT
>TRBJ2-5|TRBV28|17|many|.
CASSLPPETGRRETQYF
TGTGCCAGCAGTTTACCCCCCGAGACAGGGAGGCGGGAGACCCAGTACTTC
>TRBJ1-5|TRBV30|13|many|.
CAWSRILDQPQHF
TGTGCCTGGAGCCGGATACTCGATCAGCCCCAGCATTTT
>TRBJ2-7|TRBV29-1|15|many|TRBD2
CSVEGLAGGDYAQYF
TGCAGCGTTGAAGGACTAGCGGGAGGCGACTACGCTCAGTACTTC
>TRBJ2-7|TRBV7-2|15|many|.
CASSLVGGLAYEQYF
TGTGCCAGCAGCTTAGTTGGGGGGCTGGCCTACGAGCAGTACTTC
>TRBJ2-7|TRBV6-5|13|few|.
CASSYAASYEQYF
TGTGCCAGCAGTTATGCGGCCTCCTACGAGCAGTACTTC
>TRBJ2-7|TRBV30|14|many|.
CAWSGGTHTYEQYF
TGTGCCTGGAGTGGAGGGACTCATACCTACGAGCAGTACTTC
>TRBJ1-1|TRBV20-1|12|many|.
CSASLGFAEAFF
TGCAGTGCTAGCTTGGGATTTGCTGAAGCTTTCTTT
>TRBJ2-2|TRBV24-1|13|.|.
CATSDYARGELFF
TGTGCCACCAGTGATTACGCCCGCGGGGAGCTGTTTTTT
>TRBJ2-7|TRBV27|19|few|TRBD2
CASSLKPSRTSGVSYEQYF
TGTGCCAGCAGTTTAAAACCTTCTAGGACTAGCGGGGTCTCCTACGAGCAGTACTTC
>TRBJ2-5|TRBV20-1|18|many|.
CSVPQRGSRTAYQETQYF
TGCAGTGTTCCACAAAGGGGAAGTCGGACAGCGTACCAAGAGACCCAGTACTTC
>TRBJ1-5|TRBV28|15|many|.
CASSLNGGFDQPQHF
TGTGCCAGCAGTCTCAATGGGGGCTTTGATCAGCCCCAGCATTTT
>TRBJ1-1|TRBV12-3/TRBV12-4|14|.|.
CASKPGGARFEAFF
TGTGCCAGCAAACCCGGGGGGGCACGATTTGAAGCTTTCTTT
>TRBJ2-1|TRBV27|19|many|TRBD2
CASTLGTSGRGGRYNEQFF
TGTGCCAGCACTCTCGGGACTAGCGGGAGGGGGGGTCGTTACAATGAGCAGTTCTTC
>TRBJ1-1|TRBV20-1|14|many|.
CSAPSAGSMTEAFF
TGCAGTGCTCCCTCCGCGGGTTCTATGACTGAAGCTTTCTTT
>TRBJ1-5|TRBV12-3/TRBV12-4|15|many|.
CASSLEGRVSQPQHF
TGTGCCAGCAGTTTGGAGGGCCGCGTTAGTCAGCCCCAGCATTTT
>TRBJ2-7|TRBV12-3/TRBV12-4|13|many|.
CASSPYQGSEQYF
TGTGCCAGCAGCCCCTACCAGGGAAGCGAGCAGTACTTC
>TRBJ2-7|TRBV7-9|15|many|TRBD1
CASSRGQKTLAEQYF
TGTGCCAGCAGCCGGGGACAGAAGACCCTTGCCGAGCAGTACTTC
>TRBJ2-2|TRBV6-4|15|many|TRBD1
CASSANRGSTGELFF
TGTGCCAGCAGTGCCAACAGGGGATCAACCGGGGAGCTGTTTTTT
>TRBJ1-6|TRBV9|14|many|.
CASSEARINSPLHF
TGTGCCAGCAGCGAAGCCAGGATTAATTCACCCCTCCACTTT
>TRBJ1-2|TRBV4-2|17|many|.
CASSQAMGGLSNYGYTF
TGTGCCAGCAGCCAAGCAATGGGAGGCCTATCTAACTATGGCTACACCTTC
>TRBJ2-2|TRBV4-1|19|.|.
CASSQDWVASTANTGELFF
TGCGCCAGCAGCCAAGATTGGGTAGCCTCAACGGCGAACACCGGGGAGCTGTTTTTT
>TRBJ2-7|TRBV6-2/TRBV6-3|17|many|TRBD2
CASSYAPTSGGSYEQYF
TGTGCCAGCAGTTACGCGCCGACTAGCGGGGGTTCCTACGAGCAGTACTTC
>TRBJ2-5|TRBV5-5|12|many|.
CASSLWAETQYF
TGTGCCAGCAGCTTGTGGGCAGAGACCCAGTACTTC
>TRBJ1-5|TRBV12-3/TRBV12-4|13|many|.
CASSPTTNQPQHF
TGTGCCAGCAGCCCTACAACAAATCAGCCCCAGCATTTT
>TRBJ2-7|TRBV7-2|14|many|.
CASSLAGRAYEQYF
TGTGCCAGCAGCTTAGCGGGCCGAGCCTACGAGCAGTACTTC
>TRBJ2-5|TRBV28|14|many|.
CASRTEGQRETQYF
TGTGCCAGCAGAACCGAGGGGCAACGGGAGACCCAGTACTTC
>TRBJ1-5|TRBV6-1|12|many|.
CASSASNQPQHF
TGTGCCAGCAGTGCCTCTAATCAGCCCCAGCATTTT
>TRBJ1-1|TRBV28|14|many|TRBD1
CASSWAGGGTEAFF
TGTGCCAGCAGTTGGGCAGGGGGAGGCACTGAAGCTTTCTTT
>TRBJ2-2|TRBV28|17|many|TRBD2
CASSPPSSGRATGELFF
TGTGCCAGCAGTCCCCCCTCTAGCGGGAGGGCCACCGGGGAGCTGTTTTTT
>TRBJ2-7|TRBV7-2|13|many|.
CASSLPQYYEQYF
TGTGCCAGCAGCTTACCACAGTACTACGAGCAGTACTTC
>TRBJ2-7|TRBV6-5|13|many|.
CASLPRGEGEQYF
TGTGCCAGCCTCCCAAGGGGGGAAGGCGAGCAGTACTTC
>TRBJ1-6|TRBV12-3/TRBV12-4|14|many|TRBD1
CASANRGGHSPLHF
TGTGCCAGCGCGAACAGGGGAGGGCATTCACCCCTCCACTTT
>TRBJ2-5|TRBV6-1|15|.|TRBD2
CASGGASGSQETQYF
TGTGCCAGCGGGGGGGCTAGCGGGAGCCAAGAGACCCAGTACTTC
>TRBJ2-7|TRBV6-1|11|.|.
CASSQGHEQYF
TGTGCCAGTAGTCAGGGCCACGAGCAGTACTTC
>TRBJ2-7|TRBV6-2/TRBV6-3|14|many|TRBD2
CASSYERGLYEQYF
TGTGCCAGCAGTTACGAGCGGGGGCTCTACGAGCAGTACTTC
>TRBJ1-1|TRBV6-2/TRBV6-3|14|many|.
CASSYDGAPEEAFF
TGTGCCAGCAGTTACGATGGGGCTCCCGAAGAAGCTTTCTTT
>TRBJ2-2|TRBV24-1|17|many|TRBD2
CATSWGGGSANTGELFF
TGTGCCACCTCGTGGGGGGGAGGATCCGCGAACACCGGGGAGCTGTTTTTT
>TRBJ1-5|TRBV12-3/TRBV12-4|16|.|.
CASSFWGPTINQPQHF
TGTGCCAGCAGTTTTTGGGGCCCTACTATCAATCAGCCCCAGCATTTT
>TRBJ2-5|TRBV12-3/TRBV12-4|12|many|.
CASSLWGSFAYF
TGTGCCAGCAGTTTGTGGGGGAGCTTTGCGTACTTC
>TRBJ2-5|TRBV20-1|14|many|TRBD2
CSAREGGGAGTQYF
TGCAGTGCTAGAGAAGGCGGGGGGGCCGGGACCCAGTACTTC
>TRBJ2-5|TRBV20-1|16|many|TRBD1
CSARGGQGRYQETQYF
TGCAGTGCTAGAGGGGGACAGGGCCGTTACCAAGAGACCCAGTACTTC
>TRBJ2-5|TRBV7-2|14|.|.
CASSLSTGQETQYF
TGTGCCAGCAGCTTAAGTACGGGACAAGAGACCCAGTACTTC
>TRBJ1-6|TRBV28|15|many|.
CASSFTATYNSPLHF
TGTGCCAGCAGTTTTACGGCCACCTATAATTCACCCCTCCACTTT
>TRBJ2-7|TRBV5-1|19|many|.
CASSLAPMSYTRWTYEQYF
TGCGCCAGCAGCCTGGCCCCTATGTCTTACACACGGTGGACCTACGAGCAGTACTTC
>TRBJ2-2|TRBV12-3/TRBV12-4|15|.|TRBD1
CASSSTGAPSGELFF
TGTGCCAGCAGTTCCACAGGGGCCCCAAGCGGGGAGCTGTTTTTT
>TRBJ2-5|TRBV6-5|15|many|.
CASSYSLQPQETQYF
TGTGCCAGCAGTTACTCGCTCCAACCCCAAGAGACCCAGTACTTC
>TRBJ2-7|TRBV6-5|14|few|TRBD1
CASSYDRGPYEQYF
TGTGCCAGCAGTTATGACAGGGGGCCCTACGAGCAGTACTTC
>TRBJ2-2|TRBV27|14|.|.
CASSKGTARGELFF
TGTGCCAGCAGTAAAGGGACTGCCCGCGGGGAGCTGTTTTTT
>TRBJ2-7|TRBV7-2|15|many|.
CASTLRLAVGYEQYF
TGTGCCAGCACCTTACGCTTGGCGGTCGGTTACGAGCAGTACTTC
>TRBJ2-2|TRBV30|12|many|.
CAWSRSTGELFF
TGTGCCTGGAGCCGCAGCACCGGGGAGCTGTTTTTT
>TRBJ2-7|TRBV5-6|14|many|.
CASSLIGQIYEQYF
TGTGCCAGCAGCTTGATAGGTCAGATCTACGAGCAGTACTTC
>TRBJ1-2|TRBV28|12|many|.
CASSIPVYGYTF
TGTGCCAGCAGTATTCCTGTCTATGGCTACACCTTC
>TRBJ1-2|TRBV28|12|.|.
CASSPGDRGYTF
TGTGCCAGCAGTCCAGGAGATCGGGGCTACACCTTC